This T cell receptor beta chain originates from a study of cytomegalovirus exposure and HLA in healthy donors. Overall study results and limits: Confirmation in vitro established that a few CMV-associated chains were specific for CMV antigens. Researchers left out some V segments, among them TRBV6-2 and TRBV6-3, as indistinguishable. A list of 150 or so TCR beta chains associated with cytomegalovirus was given.

PCR used 60 Vbeta primers and 13 Jbeta primers. This table comes from immunoSEQ multiplex PCR, and its TCRdb copy is limited to in-frame clones, with some not included. Altogether some 150,000 clones are present, roughly 80% being singletons, with the ten largest covering roughly 0.75%. Remarks on this clone: The antigen remains unidentified.

Deletions cut 4 bases from V and 0 bases from J, with 6 bases between. From germline, CDR1 is MRHNA and CDR2 SNTAGT. The CDR3 has 13 residues. The sample consisted of PBMCs. The chain is built from TRBV6-4 and TRBJ2-5, with D uncertain. The sequence was obtained from a woman between 18 and 29 years old in good health and CMV-seronegative. The DNA for the CDR3 is TGTGCCAGCAGTGCGGAGTACCAAGAGACCCAGTACTTC. Protein sequence: CASSAEYQETQYF.